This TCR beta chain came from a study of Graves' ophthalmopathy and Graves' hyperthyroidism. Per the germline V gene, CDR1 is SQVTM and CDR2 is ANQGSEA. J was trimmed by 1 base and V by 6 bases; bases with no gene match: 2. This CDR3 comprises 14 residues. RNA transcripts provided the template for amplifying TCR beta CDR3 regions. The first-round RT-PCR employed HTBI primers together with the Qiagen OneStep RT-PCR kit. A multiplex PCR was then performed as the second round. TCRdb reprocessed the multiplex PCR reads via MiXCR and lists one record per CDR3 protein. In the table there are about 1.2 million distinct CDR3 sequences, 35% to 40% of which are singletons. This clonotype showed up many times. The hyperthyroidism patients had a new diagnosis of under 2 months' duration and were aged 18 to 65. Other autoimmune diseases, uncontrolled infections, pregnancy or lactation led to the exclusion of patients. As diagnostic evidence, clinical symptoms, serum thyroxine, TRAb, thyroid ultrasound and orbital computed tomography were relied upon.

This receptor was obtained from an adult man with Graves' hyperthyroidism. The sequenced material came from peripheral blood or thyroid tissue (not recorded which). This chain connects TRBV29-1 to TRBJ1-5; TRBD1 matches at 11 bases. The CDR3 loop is CSVGQGASNQPQHF. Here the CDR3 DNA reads TGCAGCGTCGGACAGGGGGCCAGCAATCAGCCCCAGCATTTT.